Below, 32 T cell receptor beta chains from the same sample are listed, as sequenced in a study of blood T cell repertoires in COVID-19. Repertoires were generated with immunoSEQ multiplex PCR, while TCRdb's copy carries only in-frame clones and drops some. This table has about 140,000 clones, 80% to 85% appearing once. The specimen sequenced was PBMCs or T cells enriched from blood (not recorded which). These receptors were taken from a man between 35 and 55 years old with acute COVID-19.

This chain links TRBV6-4 with TRBJ1-2, with D possibly TRBD1 on 6 matching bases. V was clipped by 7 bases and J by 1 base, with 16 bases between them. The CDR3 runs to 15 residues. CDR1 is MRHNA, CDR2 SNTAGT, per germline. CDR3 loop: CASTQDHRVNYGYTF. The CDR3 region has the DNA TGTGCCAGCACCCAAGATCACAGGGTTAACTATGGCTACACCTTC.

The DNA for the CDR3 is TGTGCCAGCAGCACACCTACAGGGGTTCGGACCGGGGAGCTGTTTTTT. Translation: CASSTPTGVRTGELFF. The chain employs TRBV11-2 and TRBJ2-2; TRBD1 matches at 7 bases. The CDR3 is 16 residues long. V was pared by 5 bases and J by 5 bases, with 11 bases of the junction left unmatched. Germline V gene data show CDR1 as SGHAT and CDR2 as FQNNGV.

This chain uses TRBV7-8 with TRBJ1-1; D may be TRBD1 (5 bases). Per germline, CDR1 SGHVS and CDR2 FQNEAQ. V was trimmed by 7 bases and J by 4 bases, leaving 19 bases between them. This CDR3 contains 15 residues. CDR3 amino acids: CASTQTVGFGTEAFF. CDR3 in DNA: TGTGCCAGCACACAGACAGTTGGATTCGGCACTGAAGCTTTCTTT.

The chain employs TRBV4-1 and TRBJ2-3; maybe TRBD2 (6 bases). Trimming removed 3 bases at V and 1 base at J, with 11 bases between. Germline V gene sequence: CDR1 MGHRA, CDR2 YSYEKL. The CDR3 contains 15 residues. The CDR3 DNA reads TGCGCCAGCAGCCACCTAGCGACTCGCACAGATACGCAGTATTTT. This gives the protein CASSHLATRTDTQYF.

This chain connects TRBV25-1 to TRBJ2-2; the D gene is possibly TRBD1 (6 bases). The V gene's germline CDR1 is MGHDK and CDR2 SYGVNS. The V and J ends lost 6 bases and 5 bases respectively, with 7 bases between them. This CDR3 region has 12 residues. CDR3 residues: CASRQGTGELFF. The CDR3, as DNA: TGTGCCAGCAGACAGGGAACCGGGGAGCTGTTTTTT.

The chain joins TRBV5-5 to TRBJ2-1; tentatively, D is TRBD1 (6 bases). Per germline, CDR1 SGHKS and CDR2 YYEKEE (reference sequence). The CDR3 has 15 residues. V was clipped by 6 bases and J by 0 bases, with 13 bases between them. The CDR3 loop is CASTPQGLSYNEQFF. In nucleotides, the CDR3 is TGTGCCAGCACCCCACAGGGCCTCTCCTACAATGAGCAGTTCTTC.

This clone was detected once. It is unclear where the CDR3 begins or ends on the DNA, so no DNA is shown, and the CDR3 is as TCRdb lists it. This chain links TRBV19 with TRBJ1-1; TRBD1 is the table's D call and was not checked against the DNA. In germline, CDR1 is LNHDA, CDR2 SQIVND (reference sequence). The CDR3 spans 11 amino acids, including both terminal residues. CDR3 in amino acids: CASTSVAEAFF.

This chain links TRBV6-5 with TRBJ2-3, with a possible D match to TRBD2 (6 bases). This CDR3 comprises 16 residues. The V gene lost 4 bases and the J gene lost 0 bases, with 14 bases spanning the gap. Germline CDR1 MNHEY, CDR2 SVGAGI. The CDR3 nucleotides read TGTGCCAGCAGTTTCCGGGACGGGGGTAGCACAGATACGCAGTATTTT. Amino acids: CASSFRDGGSTDTQYF.

The chain has TRBV4-1 and TRBJ1-4; D might be TRBD1 (5 bases). Germline V lookup: CDR1 MGHRA, CDR2 YSYEKL. This CDR3 comprises 14 residues. V dropped 3 bases and J dropped 8 bases, with 13 bases sitting between them. CDR3 loop: CASSQTERGEKLFF. CDR3 DNA sequence: TGCGCCAGCAGCCAGACGGAGCGGGGGGAAAAACTGTTTTTT.

V usage is TRBV7-2 and J usage is TRBJ2-1; 13 bases map to TRBD2. The CDR3 length is 16 residues. The germline V gene encodes CDR1 SGHTA and CDR2 FQGNSA. The ends lost 5 bases at V and 7 bases at J; junction bases unmatched: 8. The CDR3 loop is CASSATSGRAENEQFF. In DNA, the CDR3 is TGTGCCAGCAGCGCAACTAGCGGGAGGGCGGAGAATGAGCAGTTCTTC. The complete variable domain, with remaining parts taken from reference TRBV7-2 and TRBJ2-1, reads GAGVSQSPSNKVTEKGKDVELRCDPISGHTALYWYRQSLGQGLEFLIYFQGNSAPDKSGLPSDRFSAERTGGSVSTLTIQRTQQEDSAVYLCASSATSGRAENEQFFGPGTRLTVL.

The J gene is TRBJ1-3, the V gene TRBV5-1, with D tentatively TRBD1 (6 bases). V lost 4 bases and J 4 bases, leaving 18 bases between the germline ends. The CDR3 consists of 16 residues. Germline V gene data show CDR1 as SGHRS and CDR2 as YFSETQ. Here the CDR3 reads CASSPLWGRGGNTIYF. The CDR3, as DNA: TGCGCCAGCAGCCCCCTGTGGGGGCGCGGCGGAAACACCATATATTTT.

This clone was counted between two and nine times. V is TRBV11-3 and J is TRBJ2-2, with 10 bases matching TRBD1. Germline lookup yields CDR1 SGHNT and CDR2 YENEEA. CDR3 length equals 16 residues. After removal of 1 base from V and 5 bases from J, the junction contained 4 bases not matched to a gene. The CDR3 protein is CASSLVRTGGTGELFF. The CDR3 DNA reads TGTGCCAGCAGCTTAGTGCGGACAGGGGGTACCGGGGAGCTGTTTTTT.

CDR3 nucleotides: TGTGCCAGCAGTCGGACTAGCGGGGGGGCAGAGACCCAGTACTTC. Encoded protein: CASSRTSGGAETQYF. The J gene is TRBJ2-5, the V gene TRBV27; 15 nucleotides line up with TRBD2. J gave up 4 bases and V 5 bases, and 2 bases lay outside the gene matches. This CDR3 region has 15 residues. The germline V gene has CDR1 MNHEY and CDR2 SMNVEV (reference sequence).

The chain combines TRBV28 with TRBJ1-1; TRBD1 matches 9 bases. Germline values: CDR1 MDHEN, CDR2 SYDVKM. The CDR3 is 14 amino acids. CDR3 DNA sequence: TGTGGGTCGGTCCCGGGACAGGGTTTGAGTGAAGCTTTCTTT. Translated: CGSVPGQGLSEAFF.

The chain has TRBV9 and TRBJ2-1; 11 nucleotides match TRBD2. Per the germline V gene, CDR1 is SGDLS and CDR2 is YYNGEE. V lost 4 bases to trimming and J lost 3 bases; unmatched junction nucleotides: 6. The CDR3 totals 16 residues. The CDR3 region has the DNA TGTGCCAGCAGCTCCCGACTAGCGGGATACTACAATGAGCAGTTCTTC. Translated, it gives CASSSRLAGYYNEQFF. The full variable domain, with the rest looked up from reference TRBV9 and TRBJ2-1, is DSGVTQTPKHLITATGQRVTLRCSPRSGDLSVYWYQQSLDQGLQFLIQYYNGEERAKGNILERFSAQQFPDLHSELNLSSLELGDSALYFCASSSRLAGYYNEQFFGPGTRLTVL.

The chain links TRBV19 to TRBJ2-1; 8 bases map to TRBD2. The CDR3 runs to 14 residues. The germline CDR1 and CDR2 sequences are LNHDA and SQIVND (reference sequence). The J segment lost 7 bases and the V segment lost 8 bases, leaving 10 bases of the junction unmatched. In DNA, the CDR3 is TGTGCCAGTCTACGGAGGGCGGGAGGAAATGAGCAGTTCTTC. Its protein product is CASLRRAGGNEQFF. Using reference TRBV19 and TRBJ2-1 for the parts outside the CDR3, the full variable domain is DGGITQSPKYLFRKEGQNVTLSCEQNLNHDAMYWYRQDPGQGLRLIYYSQIVNDFQKGDIAEGYSVSREKKESFPLTVTSAQKNPTAFYLCASLRRAGGNEQFFGPGTRLTVL.

This rearrangement joins TRBV12-3 or TRBV12-4 to TRBJ1-2, with D possibly matching TRBD1 (5 bases). The CDR3 has 13 amino acids. Trimming pared 1 base from V and 8 bases from J, leaving 11 bases between. As DNA, the CDR3 is TGTGCCAGCAGTTTAGTGCAGGGTCTAGGCTACACCTTC. Amino acids: CASSLVQGLGYTF.

This clone was seen a single time. The chain joins TRBV20-1 to TRBJ2-1; D gene uncertain. The CDR3 spans 11 residues. V was cut by 5 bases and J by 3 bases, with 5 bases left in between. Germline V lookup: CDR1 DFQATT, CDR2 SNEGSKA (reference sequence). CDR3 residues: CSAPYYNEQFF. DNA of the CDR3: TGCAGTGCTCCCTACTACAATGAGCAGTTCTTC.

The rearrangement links TRBV21-1 to TRBJ1-4. TRBV21-1 is designated a pseudogene. The CDR3 totals 12 residues. The CDR3 coding sequence is TGTGCCAGCAGCAAAGTCGATGAAAAACTGTTTTTT. This encodes CASSKVDEKLFF.

This clone was recorded only once. CDR3 region: CASSQDGGVSGNTIYF. The CDR3 region has the DNA TGTGCCAGCAGCCAAGATGGCGGTGTCTCTGGAAACACCATATATTTT. This rearrangement joins TRBV3-1 (or the pseudogene TRBV3-2) to TRBJ1-3; D is undetermined. The germline gives CDR1 LGHDT, CDR2 YNNKEL (reference sequence). This CDR3 spans 16 amino acids. Trimming took off 0 bases at V and 0 bases at J, with 9 bases between the two ends.

The chain has TRBV28 and TRBJ1-1; D not certain. Germline V CDR1 and CDR2: MDHEN, SYDVKM. The CDR3 sequence is 11 residues long. The V gene lost 6 bases and the J gene lost 7 bases, with 9 bases spanning the gap. The DNA for the CDR3 is TGTGCCAGCAGCGTAAGAGGTGAAGCTTTCTTT. Amino acid sequence: CASSVRGEAFF.

J is TRBJ2-1 and V is TRBV20-1; 8 nucleotides match TRBD2. The CDR3 consists of 14 residues. Germline CDR1 is DFQATT and CDR2 is SNEGSKA (reference sequence). J was trimmed by 4 bases and V by 3 bases; bases with no gene match: 5. The CDR3 coding sequence is TGCAGTGCTAGTGATAGCGGGAAATACAATGAGCAGTTCTTC. This sequence encodes CSASDSGKYNEQFF.

This chain's CDR3 is CASSPRQEKNTEAFF. CDR3 coding DNA: TGCGCCAGCAGCCCTAGACAGGAGAAGAACACTGAAGCTTTCTTT. The J gene is TRBJ1-1, the V gene TRBV5-1, with D maybe TRBD1 (6 bases). Per germline, CDR1 SGHRS and CDR2 YFSETQ. The CDR3 length is 15 residues. V lost 4 bases, J lost 1 base, and 14 bases lay in between. The variable domain in full, completed from reference TRBV5-1 and TRBJ1-1, reads KAGVTQTPRYLIKTRGQQVTLSCSPISGHRSVSWYQQTPGQGLQFLFEYFSETQRNKGNFPGRFSGRQFSNSRSEMNVSTLELGDSALYLCASSPRQEKNTEAFFGQGTRLTVV.

The table lists this clone with a count of one. The chain carries TRBV4-3 and TRBJ2-6, with 9 bases aligning to TRBD2. CDR1 and CDR2 (germline): LGHNA, YSLEER. V was pared by 3 bases and J by 0 bases, with 9 bases of the junction left unmatched. This CDR3 contains 19 residues. This chain's CDR3 is CASSHRLAELFSGANVLTF. CDR3 coding DNA: TGCGCCAGCAGCCACAGACTAGCGGAACTATTCTCTGGGGCCAACGTCCTGACTTTC.

This chain joins TRBV7-2 and TRBJ2-4; D unclear. V was clipped by 1 base and J by 9 bases, with 4 bases between them. The CDR3 contains 11 residues. Per the germline V gene, CDR1 is SGHTA and CDR2 is FQGNSA. The CDR3 DNA sequence: TGTGCCAGCAGCTTAGGAGTCATTCAGTACTTC. Its protein product is CASSLGVIQYF.

This chain connects TRBV12-3 or TRBV12-4 to TRBJ1-1; D unclear. This CDR3 spans 12 amino acids. Between the trimmed V and J ends, which lost 2 bases and 6 bases, there was a span of 7 bases. In DNA, the CDR3 is TGTGCCAGCAGTTTAATGGCACCTGAAGCTTTCTTT. It translates to CASSLMAPEAFF.

The CDR3 is CASSSGDYEQYF. CDR3 bases: TGTGCCAGTTCGTCGGGGGACTACGAGCAGTACTTC. The chain combines TRBV19 with TRBJ2-7, with D perhaps TRBD2 (6 bases). V lost 8 bases, J lost 3 bases, and 11 bases lay in between. Germline V CDR1 and CDR2: LNHDA, SQIVND (reference sequence). The CDR3 length is 12 residues.

The chain carries TRBV19 and TRBJ1-4; no clear D. The CDR3 runs 14 residues. Trimming stripped 7 bases from V and 1 base from J, with 10 bases between. CDR1 is LNHDA and CDR2 is SQIVND in the germline V gene (reference sequence). CDR3 amino acids: CASTPQLTNEKLFF. The CDR3 DNA is TGTGCCAGTACTCCACAGCTAACTAATGAAAAACTGTTTTTT.

The chain couples TRBV6-5 to TRBJ1-2; a possible D gene is TRBD1 (6 bases). Germline V gene sequence: CDR1 MNHEY, CDR2 SVGAGI. The CDR3 extends over 14 amino acids. Trimming left V 8 bases short and J 5 bases short, with 18 bases between. CDR3 sequence reads: CASAQGSLDYGYTF. DNA of the CDR3: TGTGCCAGCGCACAGGGCTCCCTTGATTATGGCTACACCTTC.

J is TRBJ2-5 and V is TRBV10-3; tentatively, D is TRBD2 (7 bases). The length of the CDR3 is 13 residues. Trimming stripped 4 bases from V and 10 bases from J, with 16 bases between. Germline CDR1 and CDR2: ENHRY and SYGVKD. The DNA for the CDR3 is TGTGCCATCAGTGGGGGGCTAGCGGTAGACCAGTACTTC. Translation: CAISGGLAVDQYF.

The genes are TRBV7-9 and TRBJ2-7, with 8 positions matching TRBD1. This CDR3 has 15 amino acids. Germline trimming cut 5 bases from V and 5 bases from J; bases unmatched to any gene: 11. Germline V lookup: CDR1 SEHNR, CDR2 FQNEAQ (reference sequence). This chain's CDR3 is CASSRRQGLLDEQYF. The CDR3 coding sequence is TGTGCCAGCAGCCGGAGACAGGGGCTCTTGGACGAGCAGTACTTC.

The CDR3 coding sequence is TGTGCCAGCAGCCAAAATAGAGATAATTCACCCCTCCACTTT. Protein sequence: CASSQNRDNSPLHF. This chain links TRBV14 with TRBJ1-6; D is unclear. V lost 2 bases and J lost 5, with 7 bases in between. CDR3 size: 14 residues. Per germline, CDR1 SGHDN and CDR2 FVKESK.